The next 20 T cell receptor beta chains were all read from a single sample in a study of response to subunit inactivated influenza vaccine. TCRdb re-analysed the RT-PCR reads in MiXCR, keeping a single row per CDR3 protein. Counted here are about 190,000 distinct CDR3 sequences, 14% occurring once; the ten biggest clones make up approximately 27%. Sequencing was performed on CD8+ T cells sorted from PBMCs, taken more than 4 days after vaccination. The receptors were sampled from a man aged 45-65 years who received an inactivated influenza vaccine.

This chain connects TRBV11-2 to TRBJ2-7; possibly TRBD1 for D (5 bases). The CDR3 has 13 residues. V gave up 2 bases and J gave up 2 bases, with 7 bases separating them. From germline, CDR1 is SGHAT and CDR2 FQNNGV. CDR3 sequence reads: CASSLPGPYEQYF. The CDR3 DNA reads TGTGCCAGCAGCTTACCAGGGCCCTACGAGCAGTACTTC. The variable domain in full, with the rest retrieved from reference TRBV11-2 and TRBJ2-7, is EAGVAQSPRYKIIEKRQSVAFWCNPISGHATLYWYQQILGQGPKLLIQFQNNGVVDDSQLPKDRFSAERLKGVDSTLKIQPAKLEDSAVYLCASSLPGPYEQYFGPGTRLTVT.

This clonotype has a handful of counts. The chain has TRBV2 and TRBJ2-7, with 11 bases matching TRBD1. Germline assignment: CDR1 SNHLY and CDR2 FYNNEI. This CDR3 spans 17 amino acids. J was trimmed by 3 bases and V by 6 bases; bases with no gene match: 13. CDR3 region: CASSEMPTGTGGYEQYF. CDR3 nucleotide sequence: TGTGCCAGCAGCGAAATGCCCACCGGGACAGGGGGCTACGAGCAGTACTTC.

This clonotype was seen ten or more times. The rearrangement links TRBV5-1 to TRBJ2-1; 11 bases match TRBD2. V lost 4 bases to trimming and J lost 5 bases; unmatched junction nucleotides: 5. In germline, CDR1 is SGHRS, CDR2 YFSETQ. The CDR3 consists of 15 residues. The CDR3 is CASSMGLAVDNEQFF. Here the CDR3 DNA reads TGCGCCAGCAGCATGGGACTAGCGGTAGACAATGAGCAGTTCTTC.

This clonotype showed up just a few times. This chain joins TRBV9 and TRBJ1-5; 7 nucleotides align to TRBD1. V was clipped by 0 bases and J by 6 bases; unmatched bases: 3. Germline V gene sequence: CDR1 SGDLS, CDR2 YYNGEE. The CDR3 consists of 14 residues. CDR3 loop: CASSVGQGSQPQHF. The CDR3 nucleotides read TGTGCCAGCAGCGTAGGACAGGGTTCTCAGCCCCAGCATTTT.

The J gene is TRBJ2-3, the V gene TRBV3-1; D gene uncertain. V lost 4 bases and J lost 4, with 15 bases in between. This CDR3 contains 15 residues. Germline CDR1 LGHDT, CDR2 YNNKEL (reference sequence). The CDR3 is CASSPTYQIADTQYF. The DNA of the CDR3 is TGTGCCAGCAGCCCAACATACCAGATAGCAGATACGCAGTATTTT.

This clonotype was observed a few times. The gene calls are TRBV7-3 and TRBJ2-3, with 10 bases matching TRBD2. This CDR3 is built from 17 residues. CDR1 is SGHTA, CDR2 FQGTGA, per germline. The V gene end was trimmed by 2 bases and the J gene end by 6 bases; junction bases not matched to a gene: 11. The CDR3 loop reads CASSLGTSELPWDTQYF. CDR3 DNA sequence: TGTGCCAGCAGCTTAGGGACTAGCGAACTTCCTTGGGATACGCAGTATTTT.

The table lists this clonotype with many counts. The chain links TRBV10-3 to TRBJ2-7, with 7 bases aligning to TRBD2. Germline trimming cut 0 bases from V and 2 bases from J; bases unmatched to any gene: 4. CDR1 is ENHRY, CDR2 SYGVKD, per germline. CDR3 length: 15 residues. This chain's CDR3 is CAISESLAETYEQYF. Here the CDR3 DNA reads TGTGCCATCAGTGAGTCCCTAGCGGAAACCTACGAGCAGTACTTC.

The V call is TRBV29-1, the J call TRBJ2-7; D remains ambiguous. Per the germline V gene, CDR1 is SQVTM and CDR2 is ANQGSEA. V was clipped by 5 bases and J by 5 bases, with 13 bases between them. The CDR3 length is 12 residues. The CDR3 nucleotides read TGCAGCGTTCAAGGGTCTAGAAACGAGCAGTACTTC. Its translation: CSVQGSRNEQYF.

The gene calls are TRBV5-1 and TRBJ2-3; either TRBD1 or TRBD2 may fit D (5 bases each). The ends were cut back, 0 bases at V and 5 bases at J, with 19 bases in the middle. This CDR3 is built from 17 residues. Per the germline V gene, CDR1 is SGHRS and CDR2 is YFSETQ. CDR3 protein: CASSLAWVGRRGDTQYF. In DNA form, the CDR3 reads TGCGCCAGCAGCTTGGCCTGGGTGGGACGGCGCGGAGATACGCAGTATTTT. Complete variable domain (other parts from reference TRBV5-1 and TRBJ2-3): KAGVTQTPRYLIKTRGQQVTLSCSPISGHRSVSWYQQTPGQGLQFLFEYFSETQRNKGNFPGRFSGRQFSNSRSEMNVSTLELGDSALYLCASSLAWVGRRGDTQYFGPGTRLTVL.

The rearrangement links TRBV7-2 to TRBJ2-7, with 7 bases identical to TRBD1. Looked up from germline, CDR1 is SGHTA and CDR2 is FQGNSA. The CDR3 has 15 amino acids. Unmatched junction bases numbered 9, after V lost 7 bases and J lost 0 bases. CDR3 amino acids: CASNRDGTASYEQYF. The CDR3 DNA reads TGTGCCAGCAACCGAGATGGGACAGCCTCCTACGAGCAGTACTTC.

The CDR3 spells CASSQSMRALPTSTDTQYF. CDR3 DNA: TGCGCCAGCAGCCAATCAATGAGGGCACTACCCACTAGCACAGATACGCAGTATTTT. V and J are TRBV4-3 and TRBJ2-3; a possible D gene is TRBD2 (5 bases). V was clipped by 2 bases and J by 0 bases, with 21 bases between them. Germline CDR1 is LGHNA and CDR2 is YSLEER. The CDR3 has 19 residues.

This clonotype has only a few counts. This chain links TRBV7-8 with TRBJ2-3, with TRBD2 as a possible D gene (6 bases). CDR3 size: 16 residues. Germline V gene sequence: CDR1 SGHVS, CDR2 FQNEAQ. V gave up 2 bases and J gave up 0 bases, with 12 bases separating them. The CDR3 nucleotides read TGTGCCAGCAGCTTAACGTCGGGGACTAGCACAGATACGCAGTATTTT. This sequence encodes CASSLTSGTSTDTQYF.

This clonotype appeared a few times. This rearrangement joins TRBV6-5 to TRBJ2-5, with a possible D match to TRBD1 (6 bases). The CDR3 sequence is 15 residues long. Trimming removed 0 bases from V and 2 bases from J, with 10 bases in between. Germline CDR1 reads MNHEY; CDR2 reads SVGAGI. The CDR3 DNA sequence: TGTGCCAGCAGTTACTCGATACAGGGACAAGAGACCCAGTACTTC. Translated: CASSYSIQGQETQYF.

This clonotype showed up just a few times. The genes are TRBV29-1 and TRBJ1-2; 11 nucleotides line up with TRBD1. CDR1 is SQVTM, CDR2 ANQGSEA, per germline. This CDR3 contains 17 residues. The junction had 14 bases not matched to a gene; V was cut back by 0 bases and J by 8 bases. The CDR3 protein is CSVEDNRDRGSQDGYTF. DNA for the CDR3: TGCAGCGTTGAAGACAACCGGGACAGGGGGAGCCAGGACGGCTACACCTTC. Using reference TRBV29-1 and TRBJ1-2 for the parts outside the CDR3, the full variable domain is SAVISQKPSRDICQRGTSLTIQCQVDSQVTMMFWYRQQPGQSLTLIATANQGSEATYESGFVIDKFPISRPNLTFSTLTVSNMSPEDSSIYLCSVEDNRDRGSQDGYTFGSGTRLTVV.

This clonotype has only a few counts. This chain links TRBV6-2 or TRBV6-3 with TRBJ2-7; D ambiguous. CDR3 size: 14 residues. Trimming stripped 6 bases from V and 3 bases from J, with 15 bases between. Looked up from germline, CDR1 is MNHEY and CDR2 is SVGEGT. The CDR3 region has the DNA TGTGCCAGCAGCCTAGAACCACTATTCTACGAGCAGTACTTC. Encoded protein: CASSLEPLFYEQYF.

Details on this clonotype: A read error may explain this, as a much larger clone is one base away. This sequence joins TRBV6-2 or TRBV6-3 and TRBJ2-7; 10 nucleotides align to TRBD1. This CDR3 comprises 14 residues. The V and J ends lost 3 bases and 3 bases, in that order; junction bases with no gene match: 2. The germline V gene encodes CDR1 MNHEY and CDR2 SVGEGT. The CDR3 coding sequence is TGTGCCAGCAGTTATGACAGGGGGCTCTACGAGCAGTACTTC. It translates to CASSYDRGLYEQYF.

The chain has TRBV19 and TRBJ2-4; D is unresolved. From germline, CDR1 is LNHDA and CDR2 SQIVND (reference sequence). Deletions cut 7 bases from V and 6 bases from J, with 10 bases between. The CDR3 runs 12 residues. CDR3 in amino acids: CASIATGNIQYF. The DNA of the CDR3 is TGTGCCAGTATCGCGACGGGAAACATTCAGTACTTC.

This clonotype was seen a few times. This rearrangement joins TRBV7-9 to TRBJ1-1; TRBD1 might be the D (5 bases). This CDR3 is built from 17 residues. Per germline, CDR1 SEHNR and CDR2 FQNEAQ (reference sequence). V shed 4 bases and J shed 0 bases, with 18 bases lying between them. The CDR3 DNA follows: TGTGCCAGCAGCTCAAGCTTTATGGGGCGGTTGAACACTGAAGCTTTCTTT. Protein: CASSSSFMGRLNTEAFF.

This clonotype turned up a few times. The rearrangement links TRBV6-5 to TRBJ2-2; tentative D call: TRBD1 (5 bases). CDR1 and CDR2 from the germline V gene are MNHEY and SVGAGI. Between the trimmed V and J ends, which lost 5 bases and 4 bases, there was a span of 11 bases. The CDR3 totals 14 residues. This CDR3 reads CASSNLRGTGELFF. The DNA of the CDR3 is TGTGCCAGCAGTAACCTAAGGGGCACCGGGGAGCTGTTTTTT.

Only a few counts were recorded for this clonotype. The chain is built from TRBV7-9 and TRBJ2-5; TRBD2 agrees at 9 bases. The V and J ends lost 5 bases and 4 bases, in that order; junction bases with no gene match: 8. The CDR3 covers 15 residues. Germline loops: CDR1 SEHNR, CDR2 FQNEAQ (reference sequence). DNA for the CDR3: TGTGCCAGCAGCCCCAGCGGGAGGCAGGGAGAGACCCAGTACTTC. Amino acid sequence: CASSPSGRQGETQYF.